The 20 T cell receptor beta chains below all came from one sample that was sequenced in a study of blood T cell repertoires in COVID-19. The data were produced by immunoSEQ multiplex PCR, yet TCRdb's version contains in-frame clones alone and is incomplete. The sample consists of roughly 30,000 clones, over 90% of them appearing once. Sequencing was done on a sample of peripheral blood. These receptors all stem from a human donor in a cohort sampled during active COVID-19.

The V call is TRBV7-2, the J call TRBJ1-1, with 7 bases fitting TRBD1. This CDR3 region has 15 residues. Per the germline V gene, CDR1 is SGHTA and CDR2 is FQGNSA. The V segment lost 2 bases and the J segment 11 bases; nucleotides outside the gene matches: 14. The CDR3, as DNA: TGTGCCAGCAGCTTAAGTCGGACAGGCTCTGGGGGGGCTTTCTTT. Translation gives CASSLSRTGSGGAFF.

The J gene is TRBJ1-1, the V gene TRBV5-1; D remains ambiguous. This CDR3 has 15 residues. V was pared by 4 bases and J by 3 bases, with 16 bases between. Germline V lookup: CDR1 SGHRS, CDR2 YFSETQ. CDR3 sequence reads: CASSPYYQMDTEAFF. In DNA, the CDR3 is TGCGCCAGCAGCCCGTACTACCAGATGGACACTGAAGCTTTCTTT.

The count of this clone is one. This chain connects TRBV5-8 to TRBJ1-4, with D possibly matching TRBD1 (6 bases). CDR1 and CDR2 (germline): SGHTS, YDEGEE. V shed 3 bases and J shed 2 bases, with 14 bases lying between them. The CDR3 totals 16 residues. The CDR3 loop is CASSYTGRQTNEKLFF. The CDR3, as DNA: TGTGCCAGCAGCTACACAGGGCGTCAGACTAATGAAAAACTGTTTTTT.

CDR3 nucleotide sequence: TGTGCCAGCAGTTACAAGGCGGGAGGGCCAAATGAGCAGTTCTTC. Translation gives CASSYKAGGPNEQFF. The chain combines TRBV6-5 with TRBJ2-1; 9 positions match TRBD2. V lost 2 bases, J lost 7 bases, and 6 bases stayed unmatched. This CDR3 has 15 amino acids. CDR1 and CDR2 from the germline V gene are MNHEY and SVGAGI.

The genes are TRBV28 and TRBJ1-1, with D maybe TRBD1 (6 bases). This CDR3 spans 16 amino acids. CDR1 and CDR2 (germline): MDHEN, SYDVKM. V lost 6 bases and J lost 1, with 18 bases in between. DNA of the CDR3: TGTGCCAGCAGCCCCAATCAGTGGGGGCGGAACACTGAAGCTTTCTTT. Translation gives CASSPNQWGRNTEAFF.

A remark on this clone: The sample holds other DNA sequences that translate to the same CDR3. This chain uses TRBV5-1 with TRBJ2-7, with 9 bases aligning to TRBD1. Unmatched junction bases numbered 0, after V lost 0 bases and J lost 2 bases. The CDR3 sequence is 14 residues long. Germline V gives CDR1 SGHRS, CDR2 YFSETQ. CDR3 nucleotide sequence: TGCGCCAGCAGCTTGGGACAGGGGGCCTACGAGCAGTACTTC. It translates to CASSLGQGAYEQYF.

The rearrangement links TRBV16 to TRBJ2-5, with 12 bases fitting TRBD2. The CDR3 has 15 amino acids. Germline V gene sequence: CDR1 KGHSY, CDR2 FQNENV. Trimming took 2 bases from V and 5 from J; bases not matched to a gene: 3. CDR3 loop: CASSQGLAGFETQYF. The CDR3 DNA sequence: TGTGCCAGCAGCCAAGGACTAGCGGGGTTTGAGACCCAGTACTTC.

This rearrangement joins TRBV6-5 to TRBJ2-1, with 8 nucleotides matching TRBD2. Germline CDR1 and CDR2: MNHEY and SVGAGI. The junction had 8 bases not matched to a gene; V was cut back by 5 bases and J by 5 bases. This CDR3 contains 15 residues. CDR3 nucleotides: TGTGCCAGCAGTCCCTCGGGACTAGTGAACAATGAGCAGTTCTTC. This sequence encodes CASSPSGLVNNEQFF.

The V gene is TRBV5-1, the J gene TRBJ1-1; TRBD1 might be the D (5 bases). Germline V lookup: CDR1 SGHRS, CDR2 YFSETQ. There are 15 residues in the CDR3. V was trimmed by 4 bases and J by 0 bases, leaving 13 bases between them. CDR3 sequence: CASSDGRGLNTEAFF. The CDR3 DNA sequence: TGCGCCAGCAGCGACGGGAGGGGCTTGAACACTGAAGCTTTCTTT.

The J gene is TRBJ1-1, the V gene TRBV10-3, with D unresolved. The CDR3 length is 14 residues. Germline CDR1 reads ENHRY; CDR2 reads SYGVKD. Trimming removed 6 bases from V and 4 bases from J, with 15 bases in between. CDR3 amino acids: CAIRTDSAGTEAFF. CDR3 bases: TGTGCCATCAGAACAGACTCTGCGGGCACTGAAGCTTTCTTT.

This chain links TRBV11-2 with TRBJ2-2; 9 bases match TRBD2. Unmatched junction bases numbered 10, after V lost 0 bases and J lost 8 bases. The CDR3 spans 17 residues. Germline CDR1 reads SGHAT; CDR2 reads FQNNGV. In DNA form, the CDR3 reads TGTGCCAGCAGCTTAGAGTGGATAGCGGGAGTATCGGGGGAGCTGTTTTTT. Its protein product is CASSLEWIAGVSGELFF.

The V and J genes are TRBV3-1 (or the pseudogene TRBV3-2) and TRBJ2-2; D is ambiguous. The germline V and J ends were trimmed by 0 bases and 0 bases, with 5 bases remaining between them. The CDR3 runs 15 residues. CDR1 is LGHDT, CDR2 YNNKEL, per germline (reference sequence). The CDR3 sequence is CASSQDPANTGELFF. The DNA of the CDR3 is TGTGCCAGCAGCCAAGATCCCGCGAACACCGGGGAGCTGTTTTTT.

This rearrangement joins TRBV11-2 to TRBJ1-5; D gene ambiguous. Germline V gene data show CDR1 as SGHAT and CDR2 as FQNNGV. This CDR3 spans 15 amino acids. V was trimmed by 4 bases and J by 3 bases, leaving 13 bases between them. The CDR3 sequence is CASSSSGGFNQPQHF. CDR3 DNA sequence: TGTGCCAGCAGCTCGTCGGGTGGGTTCAATCAGCCCCAGCATTTT.

The rearrangement uses TRBV18 and TRBJ1-1, with 10 bases fitting TRBD1. After removal of 4 bases from V and 0 bases from J, the junction contained 2 bases not matched to a gene. CDR1 is KGHSH and CDR2 is LQKENI in the germline V gene. The CDR3 is 15 residues long. The CDR3 spells CASSQGQGVNTEAFF. The CDR3 coding sequence is TGTGCCAGCTCACAAGGACAGGGGGTGAACACTGAAGCTTTCTTT.

The rearrangement joins TRBV18 to TRBJ1-1; D is undetermined. The germline gives CDR1 KGHSH, CDR2 LQKENI. With 3 bases removed from V and 7 bases from J, the gap between germline ends came to 9 bases. This CDR3 spans 12 amino acids. CDR3 nucleotide sequence: TGTGCCAGCTCACCGGACGCGGGTGAAGCTTTCTTT. Encoded protein: CASSPDAGEAFF.

In this sample, this clone turned up a few times. The chain has TRBV7-8 and TRBJ2-7, with a weak D call TRBD1 (6 bases). The germline CDR1 and CDR2 sequences are SGHVS and FQNEAQ. This CDR3 comprises 15 residues. The V and J ends lost 3 bases and 2 bases respectively, with 14 bases between them. The CDR3 DNA reads as TGTGCCAGCAGCTTTGGACAGACCCTTACCTACGAGCAGTACTTC. Its translation is CASSFGQTLTYEQYF.

The chain carries TRBV7-9 and TRBJ2-3; 11 bases align to TRBD2. Losses at the gene ends were 3 bases for V and 4 bases for J; bases not matched to a gene: 3. This CDR3 comprises 15 residues. From germline, CDR1 is SEHNR and CDR2 FQNEAQ (reference sequence). The CDR3 here is CASSFLAGGSDTQYF. The CDR3 bases are TGTGCCAGCAGCTTCTTAGCGGGAGGGTCAGATACGCAGTATTTT.

The rearrangement links TRBV27 to TRBJ1-5, with TRBD1 as a possible D gene (6 bases). The V and J ends lost 4 bases and 5 bases respectively, with 12 bases between them. CDR1 MNHEY and CDR2 SMNVEV come from the germline V gene (reference sequence). The CDR3 consists of 14 residues. The CDR3 loop reads CASSYSRGDQPQHF. As DNA, the CDR3 is TGTGCCAGCAGTTATTCCAGGGGCGATCAGCCCCAGCATTTT.

The chain couples TRBV20-1 to TRBJ2-5; D might be TRBD2 (6 bases). V lost 3 bases and J lost 0, with 14 bases in between. The germline gives CDR1 DFQATT, CDR2 SNEGSKA (reference sequence). CDR3 length: 15 residues. The CDR3 DNA reads as TGCAGTGCTAGTCGGGGGACGTTGTACCAAGAGACCCAGTACTTC. Its protein product is CSASRGTLYQETQYF.

The rearrangement uses TRBV11-2 and TRBJ1-6; 8 positions match TRBD1. The CDR3 contains 19 residues. Germline loops: CDR1 SGHAT, CDR2 FQNNGV. V was clipped by 5 bases and J by 0 bases; unmatched bases: 12. The CDR3 here is CASSERTGRLSSYNSPLHF. In DNA, the CDR3 is TGTGCCAGCAGCGAAAGGACAGGGCGATTAAGCTCCTATAATTCACCCCTCCACTTT.